Described below is a single T cell receptor (beta chain) sequence and its context. Template-switch reactions added UMIs with a 6-nucleotide sample barcode. The study subjected TCRalpha and TCRbeta cDNA to two nested PCRs of 16 and 9 cycles. TCRdb reprocessed the 5' RACE reads and reports one entry per CDR3 protein, with no DNA. The sample yields about 420,000 distinct CDR3 sequences, of which the top ten take up around 2.5%. The data derive from a study of monozygotic twins with inflammatory bowel disease. Germline V gives CDR1 SEHNR, CDR2 FQNEAQ (reference sequence). The CDR3 runs to 14 residues. The TCR comes from a human donor with ulcerative colitis or Crohn's disease, or a healthy co-twin of an affected twin (not recorded which). The sequenced sample consisted of blood. This chain links TRBV7-9 with TRBJ1-5; TCRdb reports TRBD1, a call that lacks DNA to check it against. The CDR3 region is CASSPADRREPQHF. Together with reference TRBV7-9 and TRBJ1-5, the CDR3 gives the full variable domain: DTGVSQNPRHKITKRGQNVTFRCDPISEHNRLYWYRQTLGQGPEFLTYFQNEAQLEKSRLLSDRFSAERPKGSFSTLEIQRTEQGDSAMYLCASSPADRREPQHFGDGTRLSIL.